This T cell receptor beta chain comes out of a study of T cell responses to AZD1222 COVID-19 vaccine (dated by TCRdb to 2020 to 2023). About the study as a whole: AZD1222 recipients given second doses at about 4 weeks or at about 12 weeks were pooled, since spike-specific TCR depth and breadth were not found to differ between the two schedules. A total of under 250 trial participants underwent TCR sequencing, of whom around 210 had received two doses of AZD1222 and approximately 26 had received two doses of the MenACWY control vaccine. Enrollment into the trials was organized by age into subgroups of 18-55, 56-69 and 70-plus years, and those subgroups contained roughly 150, 30 and 60 TCR-sequenced participants, respectively. The paper's findings and limits, for the study overall: The 56-69-year group was small, and its depth increase did not reach significance, likely because of low power. The vaccine-associated CD4 TCRs covered the entire spike protein, and the dominant responses fell in regions 160-218 and 743-854. After two AZD1222 doses, spike-specific TCR breadth and depth were significantly higher than at day 0 and than in MenACWY recipients. Participants were mostly white British and included more females than males, and it was suggested by the authors that clonal diversity may have been underestimated. Because no samples from the day 14 peak response were available, repertoires could be characterized only after the peak T cell response. Conclusions about previously exposed vaccinees are limited because only a handful of AZD1222 recipients were SARS-CoV-2 seropositive at baseline. Epitopes outside the regions mutated in the B.1.351 and B.1.1.7 variants were reportedly recognized by nearly half of the unique spike-specific TCRs.

The CDR3 regions of human TCRbeta chains were analyzed by immunosequencing. Per the authors' processing: TCRs in the repertoires were compared against a reference library of SARS-CoV-2-specific TCRs that had been generated with the MIRA antigen-specificity platform. Breadth was defined as the fraction of unique TCRs that were SARS-CoV-2-associated, and depth was defined as the fraction of total T cells that were SARS-CoV-2-associated. Using the MIRA data, every spike-specific TCR was mapped to the spike region that the TCR reacted to and assigned to either a CD4 or a CD8 class. Log10-transformed breadth and depth values were compared by one-way ANOVA with Sidak's multiple comparisons tests. Entries here come from immuneACCESS through TCRdb and include only in-frame sequences with V and J called. Some clones fail to appear in such tables; in the studies checked, an unresolved V gene covers under half of the shortfall, and the cause of the remainder is unknown. V, J and clone size reflect that table, while D and trimming were determined from the DNA. The sample table lists approximately 110,000 clones, over 75% of them with a count of one. The ten biggest clones cover 2% to 3% of the sample.

The time point tag for this specimen amounts to: baseline before first vaccination. Samples from vaccinated people were obtained from the UK trials COV001 and COV002, which included a single-blind randomized controlled phase 2/3 trial of AZD1222 (ChAdOx1 nCoV-19) in healthy adults. For TCRbeta chain sequencing, PBMC samples from trial participants were taken at day 0 and at day 28 after the second dose. Comments on this clone: Its antigen target is currently unknown. No per-base quality is available; no much larger clone lies one base away.

Compared with germline, V lacks 7 bases and J lacks 3 bases; bases without a gene match: 12. CDR1 and CDR2 are drawn from the germline V gene: MRHNA, SNTAGT. CDR3 length: 16 amino acids, cysteine to phenylalanine. Of the read, only the CDR3 DNA is kept; its 48 bases are in frame from base 1. The chain is assembled from TRBV6-4 and TRBJ1-1; 9 junctional bases match TRBD1. The sample consisted of peripheral blood, taken on day 0 of AZD1222 vaccination. This receptor was taken from an adult in good health. The CDR3 sequence is CASTPLVGQGYTEAFF. In nucleotides, the sequence is TGTGCCAGCACTCCCCTAGTTGGACAGGGGTACACTGAAGCTTTCTTT.